This is a list of T cell receptor beta chains from one sample in a study of T cell changes during pregnancy in multiple sclerosis. Measured with immunoSEQ multiplex PCR; TCRdb has only the in-frame clones, and not every one. The sample lists tens of thousands of clones; more than 85% were seen once. This material consisted of peripheral blood, taken in the first trimester of pregnancy. The receptors were gathered from a female donor with multiple sclerosis, enrolled in a pregnancy study. Both conserved end residues are part of each CDR3. The order of the fields is D gene, V gene, clone size, J gene, CDR3 protein, CDR3 DNA. A D gene is named only where the DNA matches it firmly. Expanded clones get a size class; other rows say once, few or many, or leave the size out.

D gene: TRBD2
V gene: TRBV5-1
clone size: NA
J gene: TRBJ2-1
CDR3 protein: CASSLWMSSGLQNEQFF
CDR3 DNA: TGCGCCAGCAGCTTGTGGATGTCTAGCGGGCTACAGAATGAGCAGTTCTTC

D gene: NA
V gene: TRBV25-1
clone size: NA
J gene: TRBJ2-7
CDR3 protein: CASSGVSQRKVPYEQYF
CDR3 DNA: TGTGCCAGCAGTGGGGTTTCTCAGCGGAAGGTGCCCTACGAGCAGTACTTC

D gene: TRBD1
V gene: TRBV28
clone size: NA
J gene: TRBJ1-5
CDR3 protein: CASSFTGASNQPQHF
CDR3 DNA: TGTGCCAGCAGTTTCACAGGGGCTAGCAATCAGCCCCAGCATTTT

D gene: TRBD2
V gene: TRBV27
clone size: NA
J gene: TRBJ2-3
CDR3 protein: CASSRSSGLALLDTQYF
CDR3 DNA: TGTGCCAGCAGTCGCAGCTCGGGACTAGCGCTGCTGGATACGCAGTATTTT

D gene: NA
V gene: TRBV29-1
clone size: NA
J gene: TRBJ2-3
CDR3 protein: CSPEKGGRQYF
CDR3 DNA: TGCAGCCCCGAGAAGGGTGGGAGGCAGTATTTT

D gene: NA
V gene: TRBV5-1
clone size: NA
J gene: TRBJ2-5
CDR3 protein: CASSLGSGQETQYF
CDR3 DNA: TGCGCCAGCAGCTTGGGTTCGGGGCAAGAGACCCAGTACTTC

D gene: TRBD2
V gene: TRBV4-3
clone size: NA
J gene: TRBJ2-4
CDR3 protein: CASSQDFGSGAIENIQYF
CDR3 DNA: TGCGCCAGCAGCCAAGATTTTGGGAGCGGGGCCATAGAAAACATTCAGTACTTC

D gene: TRBD2
V gene: TRBV9
clone size: NA
J gene: TRBJ2-2
CDR3 protein: CASSPRRGGNTGELFF
CDR3 DNA: TGTGCCAGCAGCCCCCGGCGGGGGGGAAACACCGGGGAGCTGTTTTTT

D gene: TRBD1
V gene: TRBV6-5
clone size: NA
J gene: TRBJ1-1
CDR3 protein: CASSRRQGWVTEAFF
CDR3 DNA: TGTGCCAGCAGTCGAAGACAGGGTTGGGTAACTGAAGCTTTCTTT

D gene: NA
V gene: TRBV5-1
clone size: NA
J gene: TRBJ2-7
CDR3 protein: CASSQTIDYEQYF
CDR3 DNA: TGCGCCAGCAGCCAAACGATAGACTACGAGCAGTACTTC

D gene: NA
V gene: TRBV29-1
clone size: NA
J gene: TRBJ2-3
CDR3 protein: CSVEETRVGDTQYF
CDR3 DNA: TGCAGCGTTGAAGAAACTAGAGTTGGAGATACGCAGTATTTT

D gene: TRBD2
V gene: TRBV28
clone size: NA
J gene: TRBJ2-7
CDR3 protein: CASSLYETSGGEQYF
CDR3 DNA: TGTGCCAGCAGTTTGTATGAGACTAGCGGGGGGGAGCAGTACTTC

D gene: TRBD2
V gene: TRBV11-3
clone size: NA
J gene: TRBJ2-5
CDR3 protein: CASSFGTSSFAETQYF
CDR3 DNA: TGTGCCAGCAGCTTCGGGACTAGCTCTTTTGCGGAGACCCAGTACTTC

D gene: NA
V gene: TRBV6-4
clone size: NA
J gene: TRBJ1-1
CDR3 protein: CASSDQGDSQNTEAFF
CDR3 DNA: TGTGCCAGCAGTGACCAAGGGGACTCACAGAACACTGAAGCTTTCTTT

D gene: NA
V gene: TRBV27
clone size: NA
J gene: TRBJ1-4
CDR3 protein: CASSLSRQAKGEKLFF
CDR3 DNA: TGTGCCAGCAGTTTATCTCGGCAGGCTAAAGGTGAAAAACTGTTTTTT

D gene: NA
V gene: TRBV5-6
clone size: NA
J gene: TRBJ2-3
CDR3 protein: CASSPGTQWADTQYF
CDR3 DNA: TGTGCCAGCAGCCCCGGGACACAATGGGCAGATACGCAGTATTTT

D gene: NA
V gene: TRBV7-3
clone size: NA
J gene: TRBJ1-1
CDR3 protein: CASSFGGSTEAFF
CDR3 DNA: TGTGCCAGCAGCTTCGGGGGGAGCACTGAAGCTTTCTTT

D gene: NA
V gene: TRBV9
clone size: NA
J gene: TRBJ1-1
CDR3 protein: CASSVGVQRGTEAFF
CDR3 DNA: TGTGCCAGCAGCGTAGGAGTCCAAAGGGGCACTGAAGCTTTCTTT

D gene: TRBD2
V gene: TRBV27
clone size: NA
J gene: TRBJ2-7
CDR3 protein: CASSLLTSGRANEQYF
CDR3 DNA: TGTGCCAGCAGTTTACTGACTAGCGGGAGGGCGAACGAGCAGTACTTC

D gene: TRBD1
V gene: TRBV6-5
clone size: NA
J gene: TRBJ1-2
CDR3 protein: CASSRGTGPRGYTF
CDR3 DNA: TGTGCCAGCAGCCGTGGGACAGGCCCTAGGGGCTACACCTTC

D gene: TRBD1
V gene: TRBV6-5
clone size: few
J gene: TRBJ2-1
CDR3 protein: CASSPGGISYNEQFF
CDR3 DNA: TGTGCCAGCAGTCCAGGGGGTATCTCCTACAATGAGCAGTTCTTC

D gene: TRBD2
V gene: TRBV2
clone size: NA
J gene: TRBJ2-1
CDR3 protein: CAISHPTSGSSYNEQFF
CDR3 DNA: TGTGCCATCTCACACCCGACTAGCGGAAGCTCCTACAATGAGCAGTTCTTC

D gene: TRBD1
V gene: TRBV4-1
clone size: NA
J gene: TRBJ2-5
CDR3 protein: CASSQRDRGRETQYF
CDR3 DNA: TGCGCCAGCAGCCAAAGGGACAGGGGGCGAGAGACCCAGTACTTC

D gene: TRBD1
V gene: TRBV5-4
clone size: NA
J gene: TRBJ1-2
CDR3 protein: CASSFKGARGTGGYTF
CDR3 DNA: TGTGCCAGCAGCTTCAAGGGGGCGCGTGGTACGGGTGGCTACACCTTC

D gene: NA
V gene: TRBV9
clone size: NA
J gene: TRBJ2-6
CDR3 protein: CASTAGGANVLTF
CDR3 DNA: TGTGCCAGCACTGCAGGCGGGGCCAACGTCCTGACTTTC

D gene: TRBD1
V gene: TRBV5-4
clone size: NA
J gene: TRBJ1-4
CDR3 protein: CASSRTGEREKLFF
CDR3 DNA: TGTGCCAGCAGCCGGACAGGGGAAAGGGAAAAACTGTTTTTT

D gene: NA
V gene: TRBV28
clone size: NA
J gene: TRBJ2-3
CDR3 protein: CASSVDGLVRRYF
CDR3 DNA: TGTGCCAGCAGTGTAGACGGGTTAGTGCGGCGGTATTTT

D gene: NA
V gene: TRBV7-2
clone size: NA
J gene: TRBJ1-5
CDR3 protein: CASSYDRNSNQPQHF
CDR3 DNA: TGTGCCAGCAGCTATGACAGAAATAGCAATCAGCCCCAGCATTTT

D gene: NA
V gene: TRBV2
clone size: NA
J gene: TRBJ1-2
CDR3 protein: CASEDLIYGYTF
CDR3 DNA: TGTGCCAGCGAGGATTTGATCTATGGCTACACCTTC

D gene: NA
V gene: TRBV30
clone size: once
J gene: TRBJ2-7
CDR3 protein: CAWSGHGGKAYEQYF
CDR3 DNA: TGTGCCTGGAGTGGGCATGGGGGGAAGGCCTACGAGCAGTACTTC

D gene: NA
V gene: TRBV7-2
clone size: NA
J gene: TRBJ1-2
CDR3 protein: CASSLTGYYGYTF
CDR3 DNA: TGTGCCAGCAGTCTAACAGGATACTATGGCTACACCTTC

D gene: NA
V gene: TRBV5-1
clone size: NA
J gene: TRBJ1-2
CDR3 protein: CASSLGVQGGGYTF
CDR3 DNA: TGCGCCAGCAGCTTGGGAGTACAGGGCGGCGGCTACACCTTC

D gene: NA
V gene: TRBV7-2
clone size: NA
J gene: TRBJ2-3
CDR3 protein: CASSRGAADTQYF
CDR3 DNA: TGTGCCAGCAGCCGGGGGGCGGCAGATACGCAGTATTTT

D gene: NA
V gene: TRBV4-2
clone size: NA
J gene: TRBJ1-4
CDR3 protein: CASSQVSVQRAKLFF
CDR3 DNA: TGTGCCAGCAGCCAAGTCTCGGTACAGAGGGCCAAACTGTTTTTT

D gene: TRBD1
V gene: TRBV28
clone size: NA
J gene: TRBJ2-5
CDR3 protein: CASTHPGQGLETQYF
CDR3 DNA: TGTGCCAGTACCCACCCGGGACAGGGGCTAGAGACCCAGTACTTC

D gene: NA
V gene: TRBV2
clone size: NA
J gene: TRBJ2-2
CDR3 protein: CASSEWERDTGELFF
CDR3 DNA: TGTGCCAGCAGTGAGTGGGAGAGGGACACCGGGGAGCTGTTTTTT

D gene: NA
V gene: TRBV28
clone size: once
J gene: TRBJ2-7
CDR3 protein: CASRDSWGYEQYF
CDR3 DNA: TGTGCCAGCAGGGACTCGTGGGGATACGAGCAGTACTTC

D gene: TRBD2
V gene: TRBV11-3
clone size: NA
J gene: TRBJ2-7
CDR3 protein: CASSLGGGESYEQYF
CDR3 DNA: TGTGCCAGCAGCTTAGGCGGGGGGGAGAGCTACGAGCAGTACTTC

D gene: NA
V gene: TRBV7-8
clone size: NA
J gene: TRBJ1-1
CDR3 protein: CASSLTPVNTEAFF
CDR3 DNA: TGTGCCAGCAGCCTGACACCTGTGAACACTGAAGCTTTCTTT

D gene: TRBD1
V gene: TRBV6-5
clone size: NA
J gene: TRBJ1-1
CDR3 protein: CASSYQPGQGLQAFF
CDR3 DNA: TGTGCCAGCAGTTACCAACCGGGACAGGGGTTGCAAGCTTTCTTT

D gene: TRBD2
V gene: TRBV9
clone size: NA
J gene: TRBJ2-1
CDR3 protein: CASSVAAGGLNEQFF
CDR3 DNA: TGTGCCAGCAGCGTAGCGGCGGGAGGACTGAATGAGCAGTTCTTC